These 9 T cell receptor beta chains were all obtained from the same sample, sequenced in a study of blood T cells in healthy people across ages. A J-beta primer mix and a sample-barcoded 5' primer were used in a second PCR of about 6 to 12 cycles. TCRdb processed the 5' RACE reads anew with MiXCR; each CDR3 protein has one entry. The table shows 710,000 or so distinct CDR3 sequences, with less than 40% occurring only once. The sample comprised blood. Source of these receptors: a woman older than 75 in good health.

This clonotype was counted ten times or more. This chain connects TRBV18 to TRBJ2-5; D unresolved. There are 13 residues in the CDR3. In germline, CDR1 is KGHSH, CDR2 LQKENI. V was cut by 3 bases and J by 3 bases, with 8 bases left in between. The DNA of the CDR3 is TGTGCCAGCTCACCGAGACGAAAAGAGACCCAGTACTTC. Translated, it gives CASSPRRKETQYF. Complete variable domain (other parts from reference TRBV18 and TRBJ2-5): NAGVMQNPRHLVRRRGQEARLRCSPMKGHSHVYWYRQLPEEGLKFMVYLQKENIIDESGMPKERFSAEFPKEGPSILRIQQVVRGDSAAYFCASSPRRKETQYFGPGTRLLVL.

The sample holds a few counts of this clonotype. The chain is built from TRBV3-1 and TRBJ1-5; D not certain. CDR1 is LGHDT, CDR2 YNNKEL, per germline (reference sequence). The CDR3 covers 16 residues. V lost 0 bases and J lost 2, with 11 bases in between. CDR3: CASSQEPPTGNQPQHF. CDR3 bases: TGTGCCAGCAGCCAAGAGCCGCCCACGGGCAATCAGCCCCAGCATTTT. Together with reference TRBV3-1 and TRBJ1-5, the CDR3 gives the full variable domain: DTAVSQTPKYLVTQMGNDKSIKCEQNLGHDTMYWYKQDSKKFLKIMFSYNNKELIINETVPNRFSPKSPDKAHLNLHINSLELGDSAVYFCASSQEPPTGNQPQHFGDGTRLSIL.

This clonotype was detected ten times or more. The rearrangement links TRBV20-1 to TRBJ2-3, with D uncertain. Germline V lookup: CDR1 DFQATT, CDR2 SNEGSKA (reference sequence). This CDR3 is 10 amino acids long. V lost 6 bases and J lost 7, with 8 bases in between. The CDR3 nucleotides read TGCAGTGCCTCAGATAATACGCAGTATTTT. This gives the protein CSASDNTQYF.

Many counts were recorded for this clonotype. The chain carries TRBV20-1 and TRBJ2-7; D remains ambiguous. The CDR3 runs 12 residues. The ends were cut back, 3 bases at V and 3 bases at J, with 9 bases in the middle. CDR1 is DFQATT, CDR2 SNEGSKA, per germline (reference sequence). CDR3 residues: CSASSDNYEQYF. For the CDR3, the DNA is TGCAGTGCTAGCTCTGATAACTACGAGCAGTACTTC.

This clonotype was picked up many times. The rearrangement links TRBV6-6 to TRBJ1-6; D not certain. The V and J ends lost 0 bases and 9 bases respectively, with 12 bases between them. The germline gives CDR1 MNHNY, CDR2 SVGAGI (reference sequence). The CDR3 covers 15 residues. The CDR3 loop reads CASSYSPGLGSPLHF. CDR3 in DNA: TGTGCCAGCAGTTACTCGCCCGGGTTGGGTTCACCCCTCCACTTT.

This clonotype was seen repeatedly, ten times or more. The gene calls are TRBV29-1 and TRBJ2-5, with D tentatively TRBD2 (6 bases). This CDR3 contains 15 residues. CDR1 is SQVTM and CDR2 is ANQGSEA in the germline V gene. The V end lost 8 bases, the J end lost 1 base, and 20 bases lay between the germline ends. CDR3 sequence (DNA): TGCAGCAGTCTGCGGGGCCTGAGGCCCCAAGAGACCCAGTACTTC. It is translated as CSSLRGLRPQETQYF.

This clonotype showed up many times. The CDR3 DNA reads TGTGCCATCAGTGAGGAGGTGGTCCGGACTAGCGGGGGGGACGAGCAGTACTTC. It specifies CAISEEVVRTSGGDEQYF. This chain joins TRBV10-3 and TRBJ2-7; 15 bases map to TRBD2. V trimming: 2 bases; J trimming: 5 bases; junction bases outside the gene matches: 10. CDR3 size: 18 residues. In germline, CDR1 is ENHRY, CDR2 SYGVKD.

Turning to this clonotype: A read error may account for a junction end that differs from germline. The V call is TRBV12-3 or TRBV12-4, the J call TRBJ2-2; 10 nucleotides match TRBD1. The CDR3 has 16 amino acids. CDR3 amino acids: CASSLGGTGDAGELFF. The CDR3 DNA reads TGTGCCAGCAGCTTAGGCGGGACAGGGGATGCCGGGGAGCTGTTTTTT.

This clonotype was detected a few times. This may be a read error: a much more frequent sequence differs by one nucleotide. The chain uses TRBV2 and TRBJ2-1; the D is unclear. The closer fit of TRBJ2-7 to the DNA end suggests the J call may be wrong. Germline V gene data show CDR1 as SNHLY and CDR2 as FYNNEI. The CDR3 totals 12 residues. The chain's CDR3 is CASSEVYNEQYF. The CDR3 nucleotides read TGTGCCAGCAGTGAGGTGTACAATGAGCAGTACTTC.